This is a list of T cell receptor beta chains from one sample in a study of T-cell reconstitution after alpha-beta-depleted transplantation in children. One entry per CDR3 protein, called by TCRdb with MiXCR from the PCR reads. The sample gives approximately 200,000 distinct CDR3 sequences, 14% to 15% of which show up once; roughly 13% is in the top ten. The sequencing here drew on PBMCs from the stem cell graft donor, taken from the stem cell graft. All receptors derive from a human donor who donated a stem cell graft to a child with acute lymphoblastic leukemia. The CDR3 runs from the conserved cysteine through the conserved F or W. Fields, in order: V gene, J gene, D gene, clone size, CDR3 DNA, CDR3 protein. The D gene is left open where the match is weak. Clone size is stated in some rows and not others, as once, few, many or a class when expanded.

V: TRBV5-1; J: TRBJ2-1; D: NA; size: many; DNA: TGCGCCAGCAGCCCTGAGGGGCGGGACTCCTACAATGAGCAGTTCTTC; CDR3: CASSPEGRDSYNEQFF
V: TRBV5-1; J: TRBJ1-1; D: TRBD1; size: many; DNA: TGCGCCAGCAGCCGTTACAGGGGGGAAACTGAAGCTTTCTTT; CDR3: CASSRYRGETEAFF
V: TRBV29-1; J: TRBJ2-7; D: NA; size: many; DNA: TGCAGCGTTGTCGCGGGCCTCCCTTCCTACGAGCAGTACTTC; CDR3: CSVVAGLPSYEQYF
V: TRBV5-5; J: TRBJ2-3; D: NA; size: many; DNA: TGTGCCAGCAGCTTGGTTAGCCTCACAGATACGCAGTATTTT; CDR3: CASSLVSLTDTQYF
V: TRBV20-1; J: TRBJ1-2; D: NA; size: once; DNA: TGCAGTGCCAGACAGGCCCTCTATGGCTACACCTTC; CDR3: CSARQALYGYTF
V: TRBV12-3/TRBV12-4; J: TRBJ2-6; D: NA; size: few; DNA: TGTGCCAGCAGCCCCTCCAATGGGGCCAACGTCCTGACTTTC; CDR3: CASSPSNGANVLTF
V: TRBV18; J: TRBJ1-3; D: TRBD1; size: many; DNA: TGTGCCAGCTCAAAGGGGGCCGCTGGAAACACCATATATTTT; CDR3: CASSKGAAGNTIYF
V: TRBV28; J: TRBJ1-1; D: NA; size: many; DNA: TGTGCCAGCAGATATTACAGCGAGGACCCTAGGAGCACTGAAGCTTTCTTT; CDR3: CASRYYSEDPRSTEAFF
V: TRBV12-3/TRBV12-4; J: TRBJ2-5; D: NA; size: many; DNA: TGTGCCAGCAGTCCCTGGGCCGGTCCAGCGGGCCCCCAAGAGACCCAGTACTTC; CDR3: CASSPWAGPAGPQETQYF
V: TRBV28; J: TRBJ2-4; D: NA; size: many; DNA: TGTGCCAGCAGTTCACCAGAAAACATTCAGTACTTC; CDR3: CASSSPENIQYF
V: TRBV20-1; J: TRBJ1-4; D: NA; size: NA; DNA: TGCAGTGCAGCAAACAGTGGGTCGGAAAAACTGTTTTTT; CDR3: CSAANSGSEKLFF
V: TRBV12-3/TRBV12-4; J: TRBJ1-6; D: NA; size: many; DNA: TGTGCCAGCAGTTTGGAGGGGCCCCCCTTTTCACCCCTCCACTTT; CDR3: CASSLEGPPFSPLHF
V: TRBV20-1; J: TRBJ1-1; D: NA; size: many; DNA: TGCAGTGCTAGAGATGGGGGGCGGCACACTGAAGCTTTCTTT; CDR3: CSARDGGRHTEAFF
V: TRBV20-1; J: TRBJ1-1; D: NA; size: few; DNA: TGCAGTGCTAGTGATCGGGGAACGATGAACACTGAAGCTTTCTTT; CDR3: CSASDRGTMNTEAFF
V: TRBV25-1; J: TRBJ2-1; D: NA; size: few; DNA: TGTGCCAGCAGTGCCGAAGAGGGTGAGCAGTTCTTC; CDR3: CASSAEEGEQFF
V: TRBV6-1; J: TRBJ2-7; D: NA; size: many; DNA: TGTGCCAGCAGGGACCTCGCCTACGAGCAGTACTTC; CDR3: CASRDLAYEQYF
V: TRBV27; J: TRBJ2-5; D: NA; size: NA; DNA: TGTGCCAGCAGCCGGACCGTAACCCTCCAAGAGACCCAGTACTTC; CDR3: CASSRTVTLQETQYF
V: TRBV24-1; J: TRBJ2-1; D: TRBD2; size: many; DNA: TGTGCCACCAGTGATCCTAAGACTAGCGGTAATGAGCAGTTCTTC; CDR3: CATSDPKTSGNEQFF
V: TRBV6-1; J: TRBJ2-6; D: NA; size: many; DNA: TGTGCCAGCATCCCAAGCGTTGGTTCTGGGGCCAACGTCCTGACTTTC; CDR3: CASIPSVGSGANVLTF
V: TRBV30; J: TRBJ2-7; D: NA; size: few; DNA: TGTGCCTGGAGAAAGAAGGGAATCCACGAGCAGTACTTC; CDR3: CAWRKKGIHEQYF
V: TRBV20-1; J: TRBJ1-2; D: NA; size: NA; DNA: TGCAGTGCTAGGAGTCTAGCAGGCTCTAACTATGGCTACACCTTC; CDR3: CSARSLAGSNYGYTF
V: TRBV25-1; J: TRBJ2-2; D: TRBD2; size: few; DNA: TGTGCCAGCAGTGGCCAACATGGGGAGGTAGCGGGAGGGCCTTGGACCGGGGAGCTGTTTTTT; CDR3: CASSGQHGEVAGGPWTGELFF